The 20 T cell receptor beta chains in this list originate from one sample, sequenced in a study of OX40 agonist ivuxolimab in advanced cancers. The protocol was immunoSEQ multiplex PCR, while the TCRdb copy is restricted to in-frame clones and leaves out a portion. Among 37,000 or so clones listed, about 90% were seen once. The sequencing used CD4+ or CD8+ T cells sorted from blood, collected in a trial of the OX40 agonist ivuxolimab. The receptors were gathered from an adult with an advanced solid tumor such as melanoma, head and neck, liver or kidney cancer.

The chain joins TRBV6-5 to TRBJ1-2; D is ambiguous. With 4 bases removed from V and 8 bases from J, the gap between germline ends came to 8 bases. Germline V gene sequence: CDR1 MNHEY, CDR2 SVGAGI. The CDR3 has 11 amino acids. CDR3 nucleotide sequence: TGTGCCAGCAGTTCGACTGGGGGCTACACCTTC. Protein product: CASSSTGGYTF.

This chain connects TRBV25-1 to TRBJ1-2; TRBD1 is a possible D gene (5 bases). Germline CDR1 MGHDK, CDR2 SYGVNS. With 6 bases removed from V and 6 bases from J, the gap between germline ends came to 23 bases. The CDR3 is 16 residues long. The CDR3 nucleotides read TGTGCCAGCAGCCCCACTCGGGACCATCGGTACGATGGCTACACCTTC. Amino acids: CASSPTRDHRYDGYTF.

The V gene is TRBV7-9, the J gene TRBJ2-3, with D possibly matching TRBD2 (5 bases). With 6 bases removed from V and 3 bases from J, the gap between germline ends came to 13 bases. Germline CDR1 and CDR2: SEHNR and FQNEAQ (reference sequence). The CDR3 has 14 amino acids. For the CDR3, the DNA is TGTGCCAGCAGGGACGTCAGCGGTACAGATACGCAGTATTTT. Translated, it gives CASRDVSGTDTQYF.

This clone showed up just a few times. The CDR3 spells CAWTGDSGNTIYF. CDR3 DNA: TGTGCCTGGACGGGCGACTCTGGAAACACCATATATTTT. The chain joins TRBV30 to TRBJ1-3; no reliable D call. The CDR3 is made up of 13 amino acids. Trimming cost V 4 bases and J 0 bases, with 7 bases left between them. Germline values: CDR1 GTSNPN, CDR2 SVGIG (reference sequence).

The rearrangement joins TRBV6-5 to TRBJ1-5, with a possible D match to TRBD1 (5 bases). The germline V gene has CDR1 MNHEY and CDR2 SVGAGI. This CDR3 is 15 amino acids long. Trimming cost V 6 bases and J 0 bases, with 12 bases left between them. The CDR3 spells CASSPTADSNQPQHF. CDR3 DNA sequence: TGTGCCAGCAGCCCGACAGCGGATAGCAATCAGCCCCAGCATTTT.

In its sample, this clone was seen once. The chain links TRBV13 to TRBJ2-1; D call uncertain. The ends were cut back, 5 bases at V and 10 bases at J, with 12 bases in the middle. Germline-derived CDR1 and CDR2 are PRHDT and FYEKMQ (reference sequence). The CDR3 consists of 12 residues. The CDR3 loop is CASSGAEREQFF. The CDR3 DNA is TGTGCCAGCAGCGGAGCTGAGAGGGAGCAGTTCTTC.

This chain joins TRBV7-6 and TRBJ2-3; 8 bases are a match to TRBD2. V dropped 8 bases and J dropped 2; count of bases not matched to a gene: 6. The CDR3 contains 14 residues. Germline V CDR1 and CDR2: SGHVS, FNYEAQ. The CDR3 bases are TGTGCCAGCGCGGTAGCGGGGTTCACAGATACGCAGTATTTT. Encoded protein: CASAVAGFTDTQYF.

The chain carries TRBV5-1 and TRBJ2-7; TRBD1 might be the D (5 bases). CDR3 length: 15 residues. CDR1 is SGHRS, CDR2 YFSETQ, per germline. The V and J ends lost 0 bases and 5 bases respectively, with 15 bases between them. The CDR3 nucleotides are TGCGCCAGCAGCTTGGCCGTAGGGGCGTTCGACGAGCAGTACTTC. This translates into CASSLAVGAFDEQYF.

The J gene is TRBJ1-5, the V gene TRBV4-2; perhaps TRBD1 as D (5 bases). The CDR3 runs 18 residues. Trimming stripped 5 bases from V and 0 bases from J, with 20 bases between. Germline V gene sequence: CDR1 LGHNA, CDR2 YNFKEQ. CDR3 in amino acids: CASSLEYWDGNSNQPQHF. The CDR3 nucleotides read TGTGCCAGCAGCTTGGAATACTGGGACGGAAATAGCAATCAGCCCCAGCATTTT.

The CDR3 loop is CASRTTSGENTGELFF. CDR3 nucleotides: TGTGCCAGCAGAACTACTAGCGGGGAGAACACCGGGGAGCTGTTTTTT. This chain uses TRBV7-9 with TRBJ2-2, with 10 bases identical to TRBD2. From germline, CDR1 is SEHNR and CDR2 FQNEAQ (reference sequence). The CDR3 covers 16 residues. The trim removed 6 bases at V and 1 base at J, leaving 5 bases unmatched.

The chain is built from TRBV2 and TRBJ2-1, with TRBD2 matching over 10 bases. Germline CDR1 SNHLY, CDR2 FYNNEI. The CDR3 runs 16 residues. V was clipped by 4 bases and J by 6 bases; unmatched bases: 9. The CDR3 spells CASSGASGGSSNEQFF. In DNA form, the CDR3 reads TGTGCCAGCAGTGGAGCTAGCGGGGGAAGTTCCAATGAGCAGTTCTTC.

The chain couples TRBV10-1 to TRBJ2-7; D may correspond to TRBD1 or TRBD2 (5 bases each). This CDR3 is 15 amino acids long. The V gene lost 3 bases and the J gene lost 0 bases, with 12 bases spanning the gap. Looked up from germline, CDR1 is WNHNN and CDR2 is SYGVQD (reference sequence). In DNA, the CDR3 is TGCGCCAGCAGTGATCGGATCGGGGCCTCCTACGAGCAGTACTTC. This encodes CASSDRIGASYEQYF.

This chain uses TRBV10-3 with TRBJ2-2; D is uncertain. The germline V gene encodes CDR1 ENHRY and CDR2 SYGVKD. V shed 1 base and J shed 5 bases, with 8 bases lying between them. The CDR3 covers 14 residues. The CDR3 sequence: CAISEFTATGELFF. The CDR3 DNA sequence: TGTGCCATCAGTGAGTTTACGGCAACCGGGGAGCTGTTTTTT.

The rearrangement joins TRBV4-2 to TRBJ1-4; a possible D gene is TRBD1 (6 bases). With 5 bases removed from V and 4 bases from J, the gap between germline ends came to 11 bases. Germline V CDR1 and CDR2: LGHNA, YNFKEQ. CDR3 length: 14 residues. CDR3 nucleotide sequence: TGTGCCAGCAGCGCAGCAGGGGATAATGAAAAACTGTTTTTT. Translated, it gives CASSAAGDNEKLFF.

The J gene is TRBJ2-3, the V gene TRBV7-8, with TRBD2 matching over 7 bases. Germline V gives CDR1 SGHVS, CDR2 FQNEAQ. The junction had 8 bases not matched to a gene; V was cut back by 2 bases and J by 0 bases. This CDR3 comprises 17 residues. CDR3 DNA sequence: TGTGCCAGCAGCTTACCCGCGAGCGGGGATAGCACAGATACGCAGTATTTT. Translating gives CASSLPASGDSTDTQYF.

V and J are TRBV6-8 and TRBJ1-6, with no clear D. Trimming left V 7 bases short and J 4 bases short, with 8 bases between. This CDR3 spans 13 amino acids. Germline V gene data show CDR1 as MNHGY and CDR2 as SAAAGT. CDR3 in DNA: TGTGCCAGCACAAGGGAGTATAATTCACCCCTCCACTTT. It is translated as CASTREYNSPLHF.

The V gene is TRBV7-2, the J gene TRBJ2-3; D ambiguous. V was shortened by 6 bases and J by 2 bases, with 24 bases between the two germline ends. The germline CDR1 and CDR2 sequences are SGHTA and FQGNSA. This CDR3 spans 18 amino acids. The DNA for the CDR3 is TGTGCCAGCAGTTTTCAGAGGTCCTTGACATCCTTCACAGATACGCAGTATTTT. Translating gives CASSFQRSLTSFTDTQYF.

The rearrangement uses TRBV10-3 and TRBJ2-1; D is unclear. The CDR3 is made up of 14 amino acids. Trimming took off 4 bases at V and 5 bases at J, with 12 bases between the two ends. Germline assignment: CDR1 ENHRY and CDR2 SYGVKD. The CDR3 loop is CAISAYSTNNEQFF. CDR3 in DNA: TGTGCCATCAGTGCTTATAGTACAAACAATGAGCAGTTCTTC.

The CDR3 bases are TGTGCCAGCAGCTTGGCCTCGGCGAGCGGGGGGGCCGGGGAGCTGTTTTTT. The encoded protein is CASSLASASGGAGELFF. The chain links TRBV5-6 to TRBJ2-2; 10 nucleotides line up with TRBD2. Unmatched junction bases numbered 8, after V lost 0 bases and J lost 6 bases. This CDR3 has 17 residues. Germline CDR1 and CDR2: SGHDT and YYEEEE.

This chain links TRBV2 with TRBJ2-7; D gene ambiguous. V lost 2 bases, J lost 3 bases, and 8 bases lay in between. The germline V gene encodes CDR1 SNHLY and CDR2 FYNNEI. This CDR3 region has 13 residues. CDR3 loop: CASSENPGYEQYF. DNA for the CDR3: TGTGCCAGCAGTGAAAACCCAGGCTACGAGCAGTACTTC.